The present T cell receptor beta chain was sequenced within a study of shared clonotypes between healthy human individuals. The study's findings and limits: A limitation of the genetic and exposure-history diversity represented arose from few donors.

The test was conducted at deep level. The method was immunoSEQ multiplex PCR; TCRdb's version includes in-frame clones alone and lacks a portion of them. The table includes 2 million to 2.5 million clones, roughly 95% detected once. Regarding this clone: Its antigen is still unknown.

The sequencing sample was made of naive CD4+ T cells sorted from blood. Sample subset: CD45RA+ positively selected. This sequence was found in a man younger than 35 in good health.

As DNA, the CDR3 is TGTGCCAGCAGCAGACCGGGACAGGGAGGCTACGAGCAGTACTTC. Protein product: CASSRPGQGGYEQYF. The chain has TRBV21-1 and TRBJ2-7; the D call of TRBD1 is as the table states it, not checked on the DNA. TRBV21-1 is classified as a pseudogene. CDR3 length: 15 amino acids.